This T cell receptor beta chain was identified in a study of PD-L1 blockade in urothelial cancer. Produced via immunoSEQ multiplex PCR; TCRdb's table is partial and in-frame only. The table includes about 130,000 clones, less than 85% detected once. This CDR3 is built from 15 residues. CDR1 is MNHEY and CDR2 is SVGAGI in the germline V gene. V shed 6 bases, J shed 7 bases, and the junction held 9 bases outside the gene matches. Stated time point: pretreatment peripheral blood. Sequences were derived from PBMCs, sampled around atezolizumab (anti-PD-L1) treatment. The chain combines TRBV6-5 with TRBJ1-6; 7 bases are a match to TRBD1. The clonotype comes from a man aged 45-65 years with urothelial cancer. CDR3 sequence (DNA): TGTGCCAGCAGGTCCAGTGGGACAGTAAATTCACCCCTCCACTTT. Encoded protein: CASRSSGTVNSPLHF.